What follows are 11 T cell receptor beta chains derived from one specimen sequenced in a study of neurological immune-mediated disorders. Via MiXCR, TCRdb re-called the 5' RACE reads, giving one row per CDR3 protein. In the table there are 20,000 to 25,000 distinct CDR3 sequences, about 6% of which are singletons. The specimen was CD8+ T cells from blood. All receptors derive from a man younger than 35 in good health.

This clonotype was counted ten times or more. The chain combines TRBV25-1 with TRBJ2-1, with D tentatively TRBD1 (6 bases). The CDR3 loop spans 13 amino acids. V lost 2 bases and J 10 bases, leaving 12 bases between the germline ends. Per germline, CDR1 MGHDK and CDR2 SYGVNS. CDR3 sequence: CASSEVGAGEQFF. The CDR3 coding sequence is TGTGCCAGCAGTGAAGTGGGGGCCGGCGAGCAGTTCTTC.

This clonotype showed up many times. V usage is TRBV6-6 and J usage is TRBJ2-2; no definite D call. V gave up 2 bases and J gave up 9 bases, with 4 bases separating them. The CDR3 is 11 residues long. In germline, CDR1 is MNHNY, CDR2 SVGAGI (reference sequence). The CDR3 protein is CASSYNRELFF. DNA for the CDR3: TGTGCCAGCAGTTACAACAGGGAGCTGTTTTTT.

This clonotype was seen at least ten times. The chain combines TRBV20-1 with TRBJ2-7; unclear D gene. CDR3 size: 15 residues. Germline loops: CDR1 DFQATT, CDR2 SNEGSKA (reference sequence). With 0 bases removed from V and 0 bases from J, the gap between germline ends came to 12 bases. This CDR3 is CSARDRTVSSYEQYF. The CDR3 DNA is TGCAGTGCTAGAGATCGGACGGTGAGCTCCTACGAGCAGTACTTC.

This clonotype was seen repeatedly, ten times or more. In DNA form, the CDR3 reads TGTGCCAGCAGCGGGGAGGGAGGAGGGGAGGCCGGGGAGCTGTTTTTT. The encoded protein is CASSGEGGGEAGELFF. This rearrangement joins TRBV9 to TRBJ2-2, with TRBD2 matching 7 bases. There are 16 residues in the CDR3. With 3 bases clipped from V and 6 bases from J, the junction kept 11 bases outside the gene matches. The germline V gene has CDR1 SGDLS and CDR2 YYNGEE.

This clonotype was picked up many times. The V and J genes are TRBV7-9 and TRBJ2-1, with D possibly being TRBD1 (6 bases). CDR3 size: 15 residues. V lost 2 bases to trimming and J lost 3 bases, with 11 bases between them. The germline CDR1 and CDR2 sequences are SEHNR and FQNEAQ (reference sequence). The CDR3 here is CASSLSGVFYNEQFF. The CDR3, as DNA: TGTGCCAGCAGCTTATCAGGGGTCTTCTACAATGAGCAGTTCTTC.

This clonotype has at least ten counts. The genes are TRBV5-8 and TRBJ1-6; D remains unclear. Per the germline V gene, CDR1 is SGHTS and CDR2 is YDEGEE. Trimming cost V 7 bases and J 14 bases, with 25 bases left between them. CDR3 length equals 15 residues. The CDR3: CASHLERASPYALHF. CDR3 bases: TGTGCCAGCCACCTCGAGCGGGCGAGCCCTTATGCCCTCCACTTT.

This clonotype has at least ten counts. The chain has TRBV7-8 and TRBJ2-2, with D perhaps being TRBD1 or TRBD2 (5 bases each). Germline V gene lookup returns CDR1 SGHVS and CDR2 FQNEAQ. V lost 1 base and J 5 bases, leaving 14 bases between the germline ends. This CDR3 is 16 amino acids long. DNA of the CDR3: TGTGCCAGCAGCTTAGGGCCGGGGCCGGGGACCGGGGAGCTGTTTTTT. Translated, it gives CASSLGPGPGTGELFF.

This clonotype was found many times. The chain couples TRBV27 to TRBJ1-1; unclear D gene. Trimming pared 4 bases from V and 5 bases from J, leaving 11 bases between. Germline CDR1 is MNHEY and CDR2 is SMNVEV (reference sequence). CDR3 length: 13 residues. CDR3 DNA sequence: TGTGCCAGCAGTTGGTCCAGCGGGACTGAAGCTTTCTTT. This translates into CASSWSSGTEAFF.

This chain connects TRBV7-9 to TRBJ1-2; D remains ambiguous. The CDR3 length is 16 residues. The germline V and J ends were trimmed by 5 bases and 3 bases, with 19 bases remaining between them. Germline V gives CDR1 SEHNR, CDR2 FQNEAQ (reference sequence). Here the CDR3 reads CASSALIVQVYYGYTF. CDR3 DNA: TGTGCCAGCAGCGCCCTGATAGTCCAGGTCTACTATGGCTACACCTTC.

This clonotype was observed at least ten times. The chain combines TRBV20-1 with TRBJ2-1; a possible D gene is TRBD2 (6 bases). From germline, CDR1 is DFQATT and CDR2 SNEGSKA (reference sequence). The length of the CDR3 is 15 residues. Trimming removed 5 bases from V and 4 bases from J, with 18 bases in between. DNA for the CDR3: TGCAGTGCTCATCCTCGACTAGAAGAATACAATGAGCAGTTCTTC. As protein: CSAHPRLEEYNEQFF.

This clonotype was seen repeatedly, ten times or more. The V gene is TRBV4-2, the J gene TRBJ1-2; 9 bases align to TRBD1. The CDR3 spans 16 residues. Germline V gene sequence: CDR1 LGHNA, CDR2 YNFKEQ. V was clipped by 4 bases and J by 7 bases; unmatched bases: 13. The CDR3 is CASSPVEGQGFFGYTF. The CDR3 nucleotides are TGTGCCAGCAGCCCCGTCGAAGGACAGGGGTTCTTTGGCTACACCTTC.